The entry below describes one TCR beta chain. This entry belongs to a study of blood T cell repertoires in COVID-19. Repertoires were generated with immunoSEQ multiplex PCR, while TCRdb's copy carries only in-frame clones and drops some. This sample carries over 200,000 clones, 70% to 90% of them seen once, and the ten largest clones take approximately 10%. The sequencing input was peripheral blood. This clonotype was sampled from a man aged 50 or older with COVID-19, enrolled during active disease.

CDR3 sequence: CATSRGQAVPGNTIYF. The CDR3 nucleotides read TGTGCCACCAGCAGGGGACAAGCGGTCCCTGGAAACACCATATATTTT. The V and J genes are TRBV15 and TRBJ1-3, with D possibly matching TRBD1 (6 bases). The CDR3 extends over 16 amino acids. From germline, CDR1 is LNHNV and CDR2 YYDKDF (reference sequence). Between the trimmed V and J ends, which lost 3 bases and 2 bases, there was a span of 14 bases.